This TCR beta chain came from a study of control samples from healthy donors and cancer patients. Produced via immunoSEQ multiplex PCR; TCRdb's table is partial and in-frame only. The profile covers under 150,000 clones, with about 93% appearing a single time and about 2.6% taken by the ten largest. This clone was recorded only once. Per germline, CDR1 SGHRS and CDR2 YFSETQ. The V end was cut by 6 bases, the J end by 1 base, with 16 bases between. The CDR3 sequence is 15 residues long. This clonotype originated in a man younger than 40 in good health. This sequence joins TRBV5-1 and TRBJ1-2; TRBD1 is a possible D gene (5 bases). The sequenced material came from blood. The CDR3 spells CASKPSGAYNYGYTF. CDR3 nucleotides: TGCGCCAGCAAGCCCTCCGGGGCTTATAACTATGGCTACACCTTC. The full variable domain, its missing parts supplied by reference TRBV5-1 and TRBJ1-2, is KAGVTQTPRYLIKTRGQQVTLSCSPISGHRSVSWYQQTPGQGLQFLFEYFSETQRNKGNFPGRFSGRQFSNSRSEMNVSTLELGDSALYLCASKPSGAYNYGYTFGSGTRLTVV.